The text below deals with one T cell receptor (beta chain). The sequenced target, TCR beta, came from blood CD8+ and CD4+ T cells. V lost 3 bases and J 1 base, leaving 11 bases between the germline ends. The CDR3 loop spans 15 amino acids. Germline CDR1 is SGHAT and CDR2 is FQDESV (reference sequence). The entry originates in a study of CD8 T cells in Susac syndrome. Random hexamers were used to reverse transcribe roughly 0.5 to 1 ug of RNA. An immunoSEQ multiplex PCR generated amplified TCR beta CDR3 products spanning 54 Vbeta and 13 Jbeta. TCRdb re-derived calls from the immunoSEQ multiplex PCR reads in MiXCR, one entry per CDR3 protein. The sample has 330,000 or so distinct CDR3 sequences, around nine tenths seen once.

This chain connects TRBV11-1 to TRBJ2-3; tentatively, D is TRBD1 (6 bases). This TCR was sampled from a human donor with multiple sclerosis. The sequencing input was CD8+ T cells from PBMCs. The CDR3: CASSFLRQGTDTQYF. The CDR3 nucleotides are TGTGCCAGCAGCTTCCTTCGACAGGGCACAGATACGCAGTATTTT.